This T cell receptor (beta chain) was sequenced during a study of persistence of HIV-infected CD4 T cells. Study-wide points: Degenerate expanded CDR3beta sequences were enriched among CMV- and Gag-responding cells. CMV- and Gag-responding cells had lower TCRbeta richness than CD3/CD28-responding cells.

As for this clone: Its antigen is currently unknown.

Cells were stimulated with CMV-infected fibroblast lysates at approximately 10 ug/mL. CD40L/CD69 double-negative CD45RO-high memory CD4+ T cells were collected. This was the immunoSEQ version 4 assay in survey mode. Only in-frame clones appear in the TCRdb table, and some are missing; sequencing was by immunoSEQ multiplex PCR. The sample yields 40,000 to 55,000 clones, around 75% seen once. Sequencing was performed on CD4+ T cells sorted from PBMCs after roughly 18-hour stimulation, taken from a patient who received antiretroviral therapy. This TCR was sampled from an adult man with HIV who was CMV-seropositive.

Written as DNA, the CDR3 is TGTGCCATCAGGCGGGGCGAGCAAGAGACCCAGTACTTC. Amino acid sequence: CAIRRGEQETQYF. The V and J genes are TRBV10-3 and TRBJ2-5, with a weak D call TRBD2 (6 bases). This CDR3 has 13 residues. Trimming took off 6 bases at V and 2 bases at J, with 10 bases between the two ends. Per the germline V gene, CDR1 is ENHRY and CDR2 is SYGVKD.